Below are 29 T cell receptor beta chains sequenced from a single sample in a study of blood T cell repertoires in COVID-19 (dated by TCRdb to about 2020). Libraries were built with the immunoSEQ multiplex PCR assay. What TCRdb holds here is the immuneACCESS table cut down to in-frame rearrangements. Part of the clones is not present; checked against another copy, under half of the missing clones reflect an unresolved V gene, and the others are unexplained. The sample includes under 95,000 clones, with roughly 84% observed a single time. The top ten clones comprise around 2.9% of the sample. Source material: peripheral blood. The receptors come from a woman older than 75 with COVID-19, enrolled during active disease.

The chain has TRBV6-1 and TRBJ1-4, with D uncertain. CDR1 is MNHNS and CDR2 is SASEGT in the germline V gene. The CDR3 covers 15 residues. Trimming shortened V by 1 base and J by 4 bases, and 10 bases separated the two germline ends. The CDR3 coding sequence is TGTGCCAGCAGTGAAGGAGCAGGAAATAATGAAAAACTGTTTTTT. Its translation is CASSEGAGNNEKLFF.

The J gene is TRBJ1-2, the V gene TRBV10-3; the D gene is possibly TRBD1 (6 bases). The CDR3 covers 14 residues. Trimming removed 2 bases from V and 8 bases from J, with 15 bases in between. Per the germline V gene, CDR1 is ENHRY and CDR2 is SYGVKD. CDR3 sequence: CAISEGQTIGGYTF. CDR3 in DNA: TGTGCCATCAGTGAGGGACAGACTATAGGGGGCTACACCTTC.

V usage is TRBV28 and J usage is TRBJ2-7, with 9 bases fitting TRBD1. The CDR3 extends over 13 amino acids. Trimming removed 6 bases from V and 9 bases from J; junction bases left unmatched: 9. Germline loops: CDR1 MDHEN, CDR2 SYDVKM. The CDR3 region is CASRGDRVTRQYF. CDR3 sequence (DNA): TGTGCCAGCAGAGGGGACAGGGTTACCCGGCAGTACTTC.

The chain employs TRBV2 and TRBJ2-3, with 12 bases aligning to TRBD2. J was trimmed by 4 bases and V by 8 bases; bases with no gene match: 7. The CDR3 is 15 amino acids. Germline V gene lookup returns CDR1 SNHLY and CDR2 FYNNEI. The CDR3 DNA reads TGTGCCAGCTCCAGTCTAGCGGGAGGGGCAGATACGCAGTATTTT. Protein sequence: CASSSLAGGADTQYF.

In this sample, this clone turned up a few times. The rearrangement uses TRBV28 and TRBJ1-1; D may be TRBD1 (5 bases). V was pared by 2 bases and J by 0 bases, with 10 bases between. This CDR3 has 15 amino acids. The germline V gene encodes CDR1 MDHEN and CDR2 SYDVKM. The CDR3 bases are TGTGCCAGCAGTTTAGGCGGGGGTATGAACACTGAAGCTTTCTTT. Translation gives CASSLGGGMNTEAFF.

This clone turned up a few times. J is TRBJ2-7 and V is TRBV10-1; possible D gene TRBD2, 5 bases. The CDR3 contains 15 residues. From germline, CDR1 is WNHNN and CDR2 SYGVQD (reference sequence). The V end lost 4 bases, the J end lost 7 bases, and 20 bases lay between the germline ends. CDR3 coding DNA: TGCGCCAGCAGTGCTACCTCACCTTTCCGGGGAGAGCAGTACTTC. This gives the protein CASSATSPFRGEQYF.

This chain uses TRBV7-2 with TRBJ2-2; possibly TRBD2 for D (6 bases). This CDR3 comprises 15 residues. The V and J ends lost 5 bases and 6 bases respectively, with 16 bases between them. CDR1 SGHTA and CDR2 FQGNSA come from the germline V gene. In DNA form, the CDR3 reads TGTGCCAGCAGCGCTTCCACTAGCTGGGCCGGGGAGCTGTTTTTT. This encodes CASSASTSWAGELFF. Using reference TRBV7-2 and TRBJ2-2 for the parts outside the CDR3, the full variable domain is GAGVSQSPSNKVTEKGKDVELRCDPISGHTALYWYRQSLGQGLEFLIYFQGNSAPDKSGLPSDRFSAERTGGSVSTLTIQRTQQEDSAVYLCASSASTSWAGELFFGEGSRLTVL.

This clone has just one count. This chain joins TRBV19 and TRBJ1-1; maybe TRBD1 (5 bases). V lost 3 bases and J 1 base, leaving 12 bases between the germline ends. This CDR3 contains 15 residues. Germline V gene sequence: CDR1 LNHDA, CDR2 SQIVND (reference sequence). CDR3 sequence: CASSILGVANTEAFF. The CDR3, as DNA: TGTGCCAGTAGTATCTTAGGGGTGGCGAACACTGAAGCTTTCTTT. Drawing the rest from reference TRBV19 and TRBJ1-1, the complete variable domain is DGGITQSPKYLFRKEGQNVTLSCEQNLNHDAMYWYRQDPGQGLRLIYYSQIVNDFQKGDIAEGYSVSREKKESFPLTVTSAQKNPTAFYLCASSILGVANTEAFFGQGTRLTVV.

The V gene is TRBV7-9, the J gene TRBJ2-2; TRBD1 is a possible D gene (5 bases). Germline V lookup: CDR1 SEHNR, CDR2 FQNEAQ (reference sequence). The ends were cut back, 1 base at V and 4 bases at J, with 10 bases in the middle. The CDR3 has 15 amino acids. The CDR3 reads CASSLEGAGTGELFF. CDR3 DNA sequence: TGTGCCAGCAGCTTAGAAGGGGCAGGCACCGGGGAGCTGTTTTTT.

This chain connects TRBV2 to TRBJ2-1; tentatively, D is TRBD2 (5 bases). Germline V gene lookup returns CDR1 SNHLY and CDR2 FYNNEI. Trimming removed 4 bases from V and 5 bases from J, with 9 bases in between. CDR3 length equals 13 residues. CDR3 region: CASSVPGNNEQFF. The CDR3 region has the DNA TGTGCCAGCAGTGTACCCGGGAACAATGAGCAGTTCTTC.

This chain connects TRBV2 to TRBJ1-3; weak D call: TRBD1 (6 bases). Germline V gene data show CDR1 as SNHLY and CDR2 as FYNNEI. Between the trimmed V and J ends, which lost 3 bases and 4 bases, there was a span of 10 bases. The CDR3 consists of 14 residues. CDR3 sequence: CASSDRTAGNTIYF. The CDR3 DNA sequence: TGTGCCAGCAGTGACCGGACAGCCGGAAACACCATATATTTT.

The chain combines TRBV5-1 with TRBJ2-2, with D tentatively TRBD2 (5 bases). This CDR3 is 14 amino acids long. The V end lost 5 bases, the J end lost 3 bases, and 11 bases lay between the germline ends. Germline-derived CDR1 and CDR2 are SGHRS and YFSETQ. CDR3 in DNA: TGCGCCAGCAGGCCGGACGGGGACACCGGGGAGCTGTTTTTT. Its protein is CASRPDGDTGELFF.

J is TRBJ2-5 and V is TRBV9; tentatively, D is TRBD1 (6 bases). V gave up 0 bases and J gave up 2 bases, with 11 bases separating them. The CDR3 runs to 15 residues. Germline CDR1 and CDR2: SGDLS and YYNGEE. The chain's CDR3 is CASSVDGQRQETQYF. DNA of the CDR3: TGTGCCAGCAGCGTAGACGGACAGAGACAAGAGACCCAGTACTTC.

The CDR3 DNA follows: TGTGCCAGCAGCTCATGGGGGGATGAGCAGTTCTTC. As protein: CASSSWGDEQFF. The chain uses TRBV7-2 and TRBJ2-1, with D possibly being TRBD2 (6 bases). V lost 4 bases to trimming and J lost 8 bases, with 9 bases between them. Germline V gene lookup returns CDR1 SGHTA and CDR2 FQGNSA. The CDR3 loop spans 12 amino acids.

The V call is TRBV15, the J call TRBJ2-1; D remains unclear. The ends were cut back, 8 bases at V and 4 bases at J, with 12 bases in the middle. This CDR3 region has 13 residues. CDR1 is LNHNV and CDR2 is YYDKDF in the germline V gene (reference sequence). The CDR3 bases are TGTGCCACCGCCAGGTCTGTTTACAATGAGCAGTTCTTC. Its protein is CATARSVYNEQFF.

This sequence joins TRBV3-1 (or the pseudogene TRBV3-2) and TRBJ2-1; 9 bases fit TRBD2. V lost 0 bases, J lost 10 bases, and 13 bases stayed unmatched. Germline CDR1 reads LGHDT; CDR2 reads YNNKEL (reference sequence). The CDR3 loop spans 17 amino acids. For the CDR3, the DNA is TGTGCCAGCAGCCAAGATCGGAGTAGCGGGAGTAAACGGGAGCAGTTCTTC. It encodes CASSQDRSSGSKREQFF.

The chain links TRBV7-2 to TRBJ1-3; the match to TRBD1 covers 8 bases. This CDR3 comprises 17 residues. The germline V gene has CDR1 SGHTA and CDR2 FQGNSA. Trimming cost V 4 bases and J 0 bases; bases outside gene matches: 8. This CDR3 reads CASSYRTGRGSGNTIYF. CDR3 nucleotides: TGTGCCAGCAGCTACCGGACAGGGAGGGGCTCTGGAAACACCATATATTTT.

This clone was seen more than once but under ten times. The genes are TRBV18 and TRBJ2-7, with no clear D. The CDR3 totals 11 residues. The germline gives CDR1 KGHSH, CDR2 LQKENI. Deletions cut 3 bases from V and 3 bases from J, with 3 bases between. The CDR3 bases are TGTGCCAGCTCACCCAACTACGAGCAGTACTTC. This gives the protein CASSPNYEQYF.

This chain uses TRBV5-6 with TRBJ2-7; tentative D call: TRBD1 (6 bases). CDR3 size: 14 residues. Trimming shortened V by 6 bases and J by 2 bases, and 15 bases separated the two germline ends. The germline V gene encodes CDR1 SGHDT and CDR2 YYEEEE. The CDR3 loop is CASTVTGRAYEQYF. In DNA form, the CDR3 reads TGTGCCAGCACCGTAACAGGGCGGGCCTACGAGCAGTACTTC.

The V call is TRBV6-6, the J call TRBJ2-7; a weak D match, TRBD1 (6 bases). The V gene's germline CDR1 is MNHNY and CDR2 SVGAGI (reference sequence). The V end lost 4 bases, the J end lost 2 bases, and 12 bases lay between the germline ends. This CDR3 region has 14 residues. CDR3 sequence: CASSSRGRTYEQYF. The CDR3 nucleotides are TGTGCCAGCAGTTCCAGGGGACGGACCTACGAGCAGTACTTC.

The V gene is TRBV27, the J gene TRBJ2-7; 7 bases are a match to TRBD2. Germline lookup yields CDR1 MNHEY and CDR2 SMNVEV (reference sequence). CDR3 length: 15 residues. Trimming cost V 5 bases and J 4 bases; bases outside gene matches: 11. The CDR3 loop reads CASSRPGRAVYEQYF. As DNA, the CDR3 is TGTGCCAGCAGTCGACCAGGGAGGGCGGTTTACGAGCAGTACTTC.

This chain connects TRBV6-4 to TRBJ2-3; 7 bases are a match to TRBD1. The CDR3 extends over 12 amino acids. Germline V gene data show CDR1 as MRHNA and CDR2 as SNTAGT. Trimming at V came to 4 bases and at J to 8 bases, leaving 3 bases not matched to a gene. This chain's CDR3 is CASSAPGGTQYF. CDR3 nucleotides: TGTGCCAGCAGTGCCCCAGGGGGTACGCAGTATTTT.

This chain joins TRBV5-5 and TRBJ2-5, with 8 bases that match TRBD1. Per the germline V gene, CDR1 is SGHKS and CDR2 is YYEKEE (reference sequence). The CDR3 totals 17 residues. After removal of 4 bases from V and 3 bases from J, the junction contained 14 bases not matched to a gene. This CDR3 reads CASSRNPGQGGKETQYF. The CDR3 DNA follows: TGTGCCAGCAGCCGAAACCCCGGACAGGGAGGTAAAGAGACCCAGTACTTC.

The rearrangement joins TRBV11-2 to TRBJ1-1, with unresolved D. Germline assignment: CDR1 SGHAT and CDR2 FQNNGV. Trimming left V 2 bases short and J 0 bases short, with 7 bases between. The CDR3 runs to 14 residues. CDR3 nucleotide sequence: TGTGCCAGCAGCTTAATCCTAATGAACACTGAAGCTTTCTTT. Encoded protein: CASSLILMNTEAFF.

The chain has TRBV5-1 and TRBJ2-3; maybe TRBD1 (5 bases). The V gene lost 8 bases and the J gene lost 4 bases, with 29 bases spanning the gap. There are 18 residues in the CDR3. CDR1 is SGHRS and CDR2 is YFSETQ in the germline V gene. CDR3 residues: CASRRAPARSTAADTQYF. CDR3 DNA sequence: TGCGCCAGTCGCAGGGCGCCAGCTAGAAGCACCGCCGCAGATACGCAGTATTTT.

The rearrangement uses TRBV18 and TRBJ2-3; 9 bases are a match to TRBD1. Trimming at V came to 3 bases and at J to 6 bases, leaving 7 bases not matched to a gene. The CDR3 extends over 15 amino acids. In germline, CDR1 is KGHSH, CDR2 LQKENI. As DNA, the CDR3 is TGTGCCAGCTCACCCAACAGGGGGCAGACGGATACGCAGTATTTT. The encoded protein is CASSPNRGQTDTQYF.

The chain couples TRBV7-9 to TRBJ2-1, with a weak D call TRBD1 (5 bases). CDR3 length: 16 amino acids. Trimming took 3 bases from V and 3 from J, leaving 15 bases between them. Per germline, CDR1 SEHNR and CDR2 FQNEAQ (reference sequence). The CDR3 DNA sequence: TGTGCCAGCAGCTTCGGGTCCCAGGGTGGCTACAATGAGCAGTTCTTC. Translated, it gives CASSFGSQGGYNEQFF. Filled out from reference TRBV7-9 and TRBJ2-1, the complete variable domain reads DTGVSQNPRHKITKRGQNVTFRCDPISEHNRLYWYRQTLGQGPEFLTYFQNEAQLEKSRLLSDRFSAERPKGSFSTLEIQRTEQGDSAMYLCASSFGSQGGYNEQFFGPGTRLTVL.

The V call is TRBV19, the J call TRBJ1-1; a possible D gene is TRBD1 (5 bases). Germline loops: CDR1 LNHDA, CDR2 SQIVND (reference sequence). The CDR3 is made up of 13 amino acids. V gave up 6 bases and J gave up 5 bases, with 13 bases separating them. Here the CDR3 reads CASSSAGGTEAFF. The CDR3 nucleotides read TGTGCCAGTAGCTCGGCCGGGGGGACTGAAGCTTTCTTT.

CDR3 residues: CASRPPGQGAGGYTF. In DNA form, the CDR3 reads TGCGCCAGCAGACCACCGGGACAGGGGGCGGGCGGCTACACCTTC. This chain connects TRBV10-2 to TRBJ1-2; 12 bases agree with TRBD1. V trimming: 6 bases; J trimming: 8 bases; junction bases outside the gene matches: 10. This CDR3 has 15 amino acids. Germline-derived CDR1 and CDR2 are WSHSY and SAAADI.